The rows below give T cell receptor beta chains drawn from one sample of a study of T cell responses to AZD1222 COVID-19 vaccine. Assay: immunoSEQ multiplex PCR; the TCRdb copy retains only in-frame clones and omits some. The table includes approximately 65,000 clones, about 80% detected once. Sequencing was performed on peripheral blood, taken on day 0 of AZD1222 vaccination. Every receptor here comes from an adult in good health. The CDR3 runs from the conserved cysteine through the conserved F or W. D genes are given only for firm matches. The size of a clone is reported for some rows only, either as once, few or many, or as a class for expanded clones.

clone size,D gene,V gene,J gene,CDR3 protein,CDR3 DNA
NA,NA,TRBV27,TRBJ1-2,CASSFSGGNYGYTF,TGTGCCAGCAGTTTTTCGGGAGGGAACTATGGCTACACCTTC
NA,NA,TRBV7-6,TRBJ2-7,CASSPLGGSADEQYF,TGTGCCAGCAGCCCTTTAGGAGGTTCTGCGGACGAGCAGTACTTC
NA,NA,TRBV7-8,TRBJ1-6,CASSLEGGYNSPLHF,TGTGCCAGCAGCTTAGAGGGAGGGTATAATTCACCCCTCCACTTT
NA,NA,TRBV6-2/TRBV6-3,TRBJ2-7,CASSSPGASQYF,TGTGCCAGCAGTTCACCGGGAGCTTCGCAGTACTTC
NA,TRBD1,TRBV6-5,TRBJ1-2,CASSLTGGGYTF,TGTGCCAGCAGCCTTACAGGGGGTGGCTACACCTTC
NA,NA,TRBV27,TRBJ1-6,CASSFPPGVLPPLHF,TGTGCCAGCAGTTTCCCCCCGGGGGTTCTCCCACCCCTCCACTTT
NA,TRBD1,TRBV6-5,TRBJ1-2,CASSYGTDYGYTF,TGTGCCAGCAGTTACGGGACAGACTATGGCTACACCTTC
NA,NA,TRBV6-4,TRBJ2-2,CASSDGIGGGELFF,TGTGCCAGCAGTGACGGGATCGGTGGCGGGGAGCTGTTTTTT
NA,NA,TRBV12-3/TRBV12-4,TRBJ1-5,CASRDRNQPQHF,TGTGCCAGCCGGGACCGCAATCAGCCCCAGCATTTT
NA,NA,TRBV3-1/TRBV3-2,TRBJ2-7,CASSQCLQEVREQYF,TGTGCCAGCAGCCAATGCCTACAAGAGGTACGGGAGCAGTACTTC
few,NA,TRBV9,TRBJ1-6,CASSTQGVVNSPLHF,TGTGCCAGCAGCACTCAAGGTGTGGTAAATTCACCCCTCCACTTT
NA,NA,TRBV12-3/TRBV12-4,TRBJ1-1,CASSLRVNTEAFF,TGTGCCAGCAGTTTGAGGGTGAACACTGAAGCTTTCTTT
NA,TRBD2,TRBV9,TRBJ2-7,CASSKTGLAGSYEQYF,TGTGCCAGCAGTAAGACTGGACTAGCGGGCTCCTACGAGCAGTACTTC
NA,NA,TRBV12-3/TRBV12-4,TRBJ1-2,CASSLTNYGYTF,TGTGCCAGCAGTTTAACTAACTATGGCTACACCTTC
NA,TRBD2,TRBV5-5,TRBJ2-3,CASSWLAGGSTDTQYF,TGTGCCAGCAGCTGGTTAGCGGGGGGAAGCACAGATACGCAGTATTTT
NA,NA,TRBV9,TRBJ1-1,CASSVATVGAKGAFF,TGTGCCAGCAGCGTAGCTACGGTGGGGGCAAAGGGAGCTTTCTTT
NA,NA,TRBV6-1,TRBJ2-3,CASSEWRGVSDTQYF,TGTGCCAGCAGTGAATGGCGGGGAGTTTCAGATACGCAGTATTTT
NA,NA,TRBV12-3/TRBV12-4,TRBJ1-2,CASSTEEGYTF,TGTGCCAGCAGTACGGAGGAAGGCTACACCTTC
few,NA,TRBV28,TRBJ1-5,CASSFRGQILQHF,TGTGCCAGCAGTTTCCGTGGACAGATACTCCAGCATTTT
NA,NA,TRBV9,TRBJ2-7,CASSLSPGLGYEQYF,TGTGCCAGCAGCCTTTCCCCGGGACTGGGCTACGAGCAGTACTTC
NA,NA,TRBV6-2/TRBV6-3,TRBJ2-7,CASSYRDKGSGYEQYF,TGTGCCAGCAGTTACCGGGACAAGGGTTCGGGGTACGAGCAGTACTTC
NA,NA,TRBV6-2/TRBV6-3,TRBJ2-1,CASSYQNRPRSYNEQFF,TGTGCCAGCAGTTACCAGAATCGGCCCCGCTCCTACAATGAGCAGTTCTTC
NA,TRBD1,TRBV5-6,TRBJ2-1,CASSLLSGQLEQFF,TGTGCCAGCAGCTTGCTGTCGGGACAGCTAGAGCAGTTCTTC
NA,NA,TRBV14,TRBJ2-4,CASSQDSASLQYF,TGTGCCAGCAGCCAAGATTCCGCTTCTCTTCAGTACTTC
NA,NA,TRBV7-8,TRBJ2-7,CASSLVTPGEQYF,TGTGCCAGCAGCTTAGTAACCCCCGGCGAGCAGTACTTC
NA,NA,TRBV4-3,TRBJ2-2,CASSRKSGGLLNTGELFF,TGCGCCAGCAGCCGCAAGAGTGGGGGACTTCTAAACACCGGGGAGCTGTTTTTT
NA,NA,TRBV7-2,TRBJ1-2,CASSFYKSYGYTF,TGTGCCAGCAGCTTCTACAAGAGCTATGGCTACACCTTC
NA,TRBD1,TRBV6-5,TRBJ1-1,CASSPAPGGGKAFF,TGTGCCAGCAGTCCCGCCCCGGGAGGGGGCAAGGCTTTCTTT
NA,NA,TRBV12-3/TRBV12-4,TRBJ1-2,CASRGRSYGYTF,TGTGCCAGCAGAGGACGCTCCTATGGCTACACCTTC
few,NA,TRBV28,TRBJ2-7,CASRKPDSTYEQYF,TGTGCCAGCAGAAAACCGGACTCAACCTACGAGCAGTACTTC
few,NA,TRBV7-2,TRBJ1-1,CASSLVSGKGSNTEAFF,TGTGCCAGCAGCTTAGTCTCGGGTAAGGGGTCGAACACTGAAGCTTTCTTT
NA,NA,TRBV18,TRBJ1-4,CASSSGINEKLFF,TGTGCCAGCTCCTCAGGTATCAATGAAAAACTGTTTTTT
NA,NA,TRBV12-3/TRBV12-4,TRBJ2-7,CASSLSGEQYF,TGTGCCAGCAGTTTATCCGGCGAGCAGTACTTC
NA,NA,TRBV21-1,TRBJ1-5,CASSKVERVYSNQPQHF,TGTGCCAGCAGCAAAGTCGAGAGGGTTTATAGCAATCAGCCCCAGCATTTT
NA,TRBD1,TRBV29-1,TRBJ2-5,CSVPLQGAGETQYF,TGCAGCGTTCCCCTGCAGGGGGCCGGGGAGACCCAGTACTTC
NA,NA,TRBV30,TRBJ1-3,CAWIFLSGNTIYF,TGTGCCTGGATCTTTCTTTCTGGAAACACCATATATTTT
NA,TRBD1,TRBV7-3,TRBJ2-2,CASSPQGAGTGELFF,TGTGCCAGCAGCCCCCAGGGGGCGGGCACCGGGGAGCTGTTTTTT
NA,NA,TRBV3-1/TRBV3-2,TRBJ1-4,CASSLQQGSDLKLFF,TGTGCCAGCAGCCTACAGCAGGGGTCCGACTTAAAACTGTTTTTT
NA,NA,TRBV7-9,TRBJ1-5,CATQLGQPQHF,TGTGCCACCCAGCTGGGGCAGCCCCAGCATTTT
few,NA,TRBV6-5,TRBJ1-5,CASRTLLGYQPQHF,TGTGCCAGCCGAACCCTACTAGGTTATCAGCCCCAGCATTTT
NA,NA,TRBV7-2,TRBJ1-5,CASSLPMTTQHF,TGTGCCAGCAGCTTACCGATGACAACCCAGCATTTT
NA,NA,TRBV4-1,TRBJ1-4,CASSLRTDSTNEKLFF,TGCGCCAGCAGCCTTCGAACAGACTCAACTAATGAAAAACTGTTTTTT
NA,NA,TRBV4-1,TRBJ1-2,CASSQPQGYGYTF,TGCGCCAGCAGCCAACCACAGGGATATGGCTACACCTTC